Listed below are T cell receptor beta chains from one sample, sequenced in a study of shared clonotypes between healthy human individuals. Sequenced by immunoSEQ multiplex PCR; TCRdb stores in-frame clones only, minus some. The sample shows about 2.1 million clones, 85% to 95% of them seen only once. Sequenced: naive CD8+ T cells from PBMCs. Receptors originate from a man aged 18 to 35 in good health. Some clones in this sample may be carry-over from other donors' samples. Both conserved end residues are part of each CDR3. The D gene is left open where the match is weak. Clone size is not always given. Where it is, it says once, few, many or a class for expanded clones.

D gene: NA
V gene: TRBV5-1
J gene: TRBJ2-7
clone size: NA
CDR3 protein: CASRPLASESSYEQYF
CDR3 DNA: TGCGCCAGCAGGCCTCTAGCGTCGGAGAGCTCCTACGAGCAGTACTTC

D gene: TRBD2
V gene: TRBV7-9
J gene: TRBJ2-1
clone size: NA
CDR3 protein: CASSSSGLAGSPEQFF
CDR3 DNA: TGTGCCAGCAGCTCTAGCGGACTAGCGGGATCACCCGAGCAGTTCTTC

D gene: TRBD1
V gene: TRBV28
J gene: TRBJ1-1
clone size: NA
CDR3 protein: CASSQRTGLRTEAFF
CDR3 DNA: TGTGCCAGCAGTCAGCGGACAGGGCTCAGGACTGAAGCTTTCTTT

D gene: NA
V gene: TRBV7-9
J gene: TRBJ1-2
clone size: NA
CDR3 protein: CASSLGANYGYTF
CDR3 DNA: TGTGCCAGCAGCTTAGGAGCGAACTATGGCTACACCTTC

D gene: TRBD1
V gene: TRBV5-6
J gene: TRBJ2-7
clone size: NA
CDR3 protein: CASSFGTGGREQYF
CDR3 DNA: TGTGCCAGCAGCTTCGGGACAGGGGGTCGGGAGCAGTACTTC

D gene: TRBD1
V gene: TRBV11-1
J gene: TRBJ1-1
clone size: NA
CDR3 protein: CASSLGRQGPTF
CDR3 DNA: TGTGCCAGCAGCTTAGGCCGACAGGGACCCACCTTT

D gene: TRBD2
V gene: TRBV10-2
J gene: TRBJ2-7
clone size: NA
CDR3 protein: CASSEGTSVHSYEQYF
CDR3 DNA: TGCGCCAGCAGTGAAGGGACTAGCGTTCACTCCTACGAGCAGTACTTC

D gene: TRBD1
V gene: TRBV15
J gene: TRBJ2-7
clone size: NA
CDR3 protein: CATSREDRGYYEQYF
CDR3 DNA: TGTGCCACCAGCAGAGAGGACAGGGGGTACTACGAGCAGTACTTC

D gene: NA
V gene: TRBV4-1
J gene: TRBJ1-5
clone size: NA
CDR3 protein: CASSQDSGGNQPQHF
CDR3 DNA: TGCGCCAGCAGCCAAGATTCAGGGGGCAATCAGCCCCAGCATTTT

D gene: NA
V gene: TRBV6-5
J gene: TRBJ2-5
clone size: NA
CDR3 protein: CASSPSVGGETQYF
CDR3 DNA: TGTGCCAGCAGCCCATCCGTCGGGGGAGAGACCCAGTACTTC

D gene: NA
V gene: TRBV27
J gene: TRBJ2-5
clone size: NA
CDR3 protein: CASSLSEGQLETQYF
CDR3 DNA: TGTGCCAGCAGTTTATCAGAGGGACAACTAGAGACCCAGTACTTC

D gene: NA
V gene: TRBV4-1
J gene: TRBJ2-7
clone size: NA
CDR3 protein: CASSHDSAYEQYF
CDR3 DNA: TGCGCCAGCAGCCATGACAGTGCCTACGAGCAGTACTTC

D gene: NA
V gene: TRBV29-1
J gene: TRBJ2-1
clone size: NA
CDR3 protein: CSVVGGTGGNEQFF
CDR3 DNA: TGCAGCGTTGTAGGCGGAACCGGGGGAAATGAGCAGTTCTTC

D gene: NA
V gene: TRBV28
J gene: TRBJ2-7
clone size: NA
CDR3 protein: CASRKRQGGTYEQYF
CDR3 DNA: TGTGCCAGCCGTAAGCGACAGGGAGGGACCTACGAGCAGTACTTC

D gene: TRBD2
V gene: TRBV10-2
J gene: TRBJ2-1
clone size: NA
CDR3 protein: CASGSHRGSPDNEQFF
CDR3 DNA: TGCGCCAGCGGTAGCCATCGCGGGAGTCCCGACAATGAGCAGTTCTTC

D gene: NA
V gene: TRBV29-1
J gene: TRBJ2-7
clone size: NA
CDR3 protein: CSVAAGTPMGEQYF
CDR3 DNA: TGCAGCGTCGCAGCAGGGACGCCCATGGGCGAGCAGTACTTC

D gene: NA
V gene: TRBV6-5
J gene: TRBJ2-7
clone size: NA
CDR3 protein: CASSRILTRDEQYF
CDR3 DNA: TGTGCCAGCTCTCGAATATTGACCAGGGACGAGCAGTACTTC

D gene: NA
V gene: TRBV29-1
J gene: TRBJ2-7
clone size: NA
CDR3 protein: CSVVPTGIVEEQYF
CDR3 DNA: TGCAGCGTTGTTCCCACAGGGATAGTGGAAGAGCAGTACTTC

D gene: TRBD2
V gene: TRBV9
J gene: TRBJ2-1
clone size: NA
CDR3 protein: CASSSPGGNYNEQFF
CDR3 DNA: TGTGCCAGTTCGTCGCCGGGAGGGAACTACAATGAGCAGTTCTTC

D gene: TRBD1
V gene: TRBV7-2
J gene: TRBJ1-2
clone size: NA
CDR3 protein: CASSSLTGIYGYTF
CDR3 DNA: TGTGCCAGCAGCTCACTGACAGGGATCTATGGCTACACCTTC

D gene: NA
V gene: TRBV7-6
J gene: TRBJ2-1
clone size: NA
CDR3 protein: CASSLKLWSYNEQFF
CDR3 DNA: TGTGCCAGCAGCTTAAAGCTGTGGTCCTACAATGAGCAGTTCTTC

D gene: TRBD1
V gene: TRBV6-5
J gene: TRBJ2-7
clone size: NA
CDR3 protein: CASSYRTGGNEQYF
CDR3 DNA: TGTGCCAGCAGTTACCGGACAGGGGGAAACGAGCAGTACTTC

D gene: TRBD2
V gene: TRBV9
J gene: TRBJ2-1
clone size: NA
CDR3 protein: CASSVGPSGSYNEQFF
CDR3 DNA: TGTGCCAGCAGCGTAGGGCCTAGCGGGAGTTACAATGAGCAGTTCTTC

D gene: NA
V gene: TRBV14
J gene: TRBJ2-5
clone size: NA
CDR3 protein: CASSQEWEGGGQETQYF
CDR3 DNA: TGTGCCAGCAGCCAAGAATGGGAGGGAGGGGGCCAAGAGACCCAGTACTTC

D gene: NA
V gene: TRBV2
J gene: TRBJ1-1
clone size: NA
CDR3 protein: CASSGTRVRTEAFF
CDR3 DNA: TGTGCCAGCAGTGGCACTCGGGTGCGGACTGAAGCTTTCTTT

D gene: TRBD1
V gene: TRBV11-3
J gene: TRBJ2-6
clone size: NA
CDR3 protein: CASSRKPGQATSGANVLTF
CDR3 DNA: TGTGCCAGCAGCCGAAAACCGGGACAGGCAACCTCTGGGGCCAACGTCCTGACTTTC

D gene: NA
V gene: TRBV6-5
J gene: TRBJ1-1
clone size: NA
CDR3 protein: CASSYSPGREAFF
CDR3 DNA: TGTGCCAGCAGTTACTCACCAGGGCGAGAAGCTTTCTTT

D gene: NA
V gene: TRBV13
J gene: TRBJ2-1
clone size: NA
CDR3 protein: CASMKTTDTGNYNEQFF
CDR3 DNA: TGTGCCAGCATGAAGACTACCGACACCGGGAATTACAATGAGCAGTTCTTC

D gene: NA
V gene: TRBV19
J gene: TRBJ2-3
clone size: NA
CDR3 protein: CASTRNVRGFTDTQYF
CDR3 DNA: TGTGCCAGTACCCGTAATGTGAGGGGCTTCACAGATACGCAGTATTTT

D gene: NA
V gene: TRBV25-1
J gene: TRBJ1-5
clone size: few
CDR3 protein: CASSEPGLDQPQHF
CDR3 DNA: TGTGCCAGCAGTGAACCAGGTTTAGATCAGCCCCAGCATTTT

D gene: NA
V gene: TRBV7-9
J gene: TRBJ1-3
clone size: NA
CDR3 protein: CASSLDVQGPGNTIYF
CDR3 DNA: TGTGCCAGCAGCTTAGATGTCCAGGGACCAGGAAACACCATATATTTT

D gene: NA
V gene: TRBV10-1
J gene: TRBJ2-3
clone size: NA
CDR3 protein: CASSEFTGASTDTQYF
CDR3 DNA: TGCGCCAGCAGTGAGTTCACGGGGGCGAGCACAGATACGCAGTATTTT

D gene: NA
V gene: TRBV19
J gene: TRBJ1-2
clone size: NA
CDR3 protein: CASSISQANGYTF
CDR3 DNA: TGTGCCAGTAGTATTTCACAGGCCAATGGCTACACCTTC

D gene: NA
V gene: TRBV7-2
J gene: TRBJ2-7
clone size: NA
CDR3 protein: CASSLEYGHRSYEQYF
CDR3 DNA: TGTGCCAGCAGCTTAGAGTATGGGCACCGCTCCTACGAGCAGTACTTC

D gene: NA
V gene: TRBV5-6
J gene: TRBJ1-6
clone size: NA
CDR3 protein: CASSAWTDHNSPLHF
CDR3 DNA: TGTGCCAGCAGCGCCTGGACCGATCATAATTCACCCCTCCACTTT

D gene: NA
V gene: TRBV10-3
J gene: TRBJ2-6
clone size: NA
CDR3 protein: CAISESRTETSGANVLTF
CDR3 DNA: TGTGCCATCAGTGAGTCGAGGACGGAAACCTCTGGGGCCAACGTCCTGACTTTC

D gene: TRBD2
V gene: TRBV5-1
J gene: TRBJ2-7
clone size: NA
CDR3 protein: CASSFYIAGEGYEQYF
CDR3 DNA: TGCGCCAGCAGCTTCTATATAGCGGGAGAGGGCTACGAGCAGTACTTC

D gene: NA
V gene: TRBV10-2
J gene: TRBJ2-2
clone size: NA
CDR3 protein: CASSEAGHLWGHGAGELFF
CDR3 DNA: TGCGCCAGCAGTGAAGCGGGACACCTCTGGGGCCACGGTGCAGGGGAGCTGTTTTTT

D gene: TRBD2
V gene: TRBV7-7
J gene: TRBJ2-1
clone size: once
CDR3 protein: CASSSGTGTSRVGEQFF
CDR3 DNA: TGTGCCAGCAGCTCTGGGACCGGGACTAGTAGGGTCGGCGAGCAGTTCTTC

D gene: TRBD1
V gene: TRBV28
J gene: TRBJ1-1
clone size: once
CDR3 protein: CASRLFTGASEAFF
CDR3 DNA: TGTGCCAGCAGGCTATTTACAGGGGCCTCTGAAGCTTTCTTT

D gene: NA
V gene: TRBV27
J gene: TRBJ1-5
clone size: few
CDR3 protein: CASSFGSGRTQQHF
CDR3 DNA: TGTGCCAGCAGCTTTGGTTCAGGCCGGACCCAGCAGCATTTT

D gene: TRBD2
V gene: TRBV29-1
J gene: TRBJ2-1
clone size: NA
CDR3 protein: CSVETSGSLHEQFF
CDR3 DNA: TGCAGCGTTGAGACTAGCGGGAGTTTGCATGAGCAGTTCTTC

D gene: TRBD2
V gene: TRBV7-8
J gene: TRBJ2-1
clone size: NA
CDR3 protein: CASSTSGNNNEQFF
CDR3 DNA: TGTGCCAGCAGCACTAGCGGGAACAACAATGAGCAGTTCTTC

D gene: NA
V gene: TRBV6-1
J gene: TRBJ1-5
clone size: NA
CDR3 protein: CASSEFAQPQHF
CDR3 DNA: TGTGCCAGCAGTGAATTTGCTCAGCCCCAGCATTTT

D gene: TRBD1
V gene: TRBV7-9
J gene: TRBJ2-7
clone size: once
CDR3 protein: CASSTYRGRLAGEQYF
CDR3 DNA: TGTGCCAGCAGCACCTACAGGGGGCGGCTAGCAGGCGAGCAGTACTTC

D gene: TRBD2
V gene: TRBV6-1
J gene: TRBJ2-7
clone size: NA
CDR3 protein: CASSEDLLGTSGYEQYF
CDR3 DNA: TGTGCCAGCAGTGAGGATCTCCTAGGGACTAGCGGATACGAGCAGTACTTC

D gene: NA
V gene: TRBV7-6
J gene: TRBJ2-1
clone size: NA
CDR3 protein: CASSLVGTANEQFF
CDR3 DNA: TGTGCCAGCAGCTTAGTAGGGACTGCCAATGAGCAGTTCTTC

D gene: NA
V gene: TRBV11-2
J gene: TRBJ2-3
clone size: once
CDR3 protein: CASNYGSGASTDTQYF
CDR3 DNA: TGTGCCAGCAATTACGGGAGTGGAGCGAGCACAGATACGCAGTATTTT

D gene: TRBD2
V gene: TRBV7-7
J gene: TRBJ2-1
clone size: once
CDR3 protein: CASSHSDSSGRGGNEQFF
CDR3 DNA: TGTGCCAGCAGCCACTCCGATTCTAGCGGGAGAGGGGGCAATGAGCAGTTCTTC

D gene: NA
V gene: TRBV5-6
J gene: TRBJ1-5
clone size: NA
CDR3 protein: CASSWGTGHQPQHF
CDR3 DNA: TGTGCCAGCAGCTGGGGAACAGGCCATCAGCCCCAGCATTTT

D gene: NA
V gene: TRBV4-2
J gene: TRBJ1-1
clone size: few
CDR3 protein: CASSSRTDNTEAFF
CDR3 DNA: TGTGCCAGCAGCTCCCGGACGGACAACACTGAAGCTTTCTTT

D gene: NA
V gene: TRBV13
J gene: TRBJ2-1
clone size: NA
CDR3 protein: CASTLGRLFSYNEQFF
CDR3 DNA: TGTGCCAGCACCCTTGGCCGCCTATTCTCCTACAATGAGCAGTTCTTC

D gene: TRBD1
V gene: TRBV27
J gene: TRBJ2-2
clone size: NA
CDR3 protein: CASSPRQGGTGELFF
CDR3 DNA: TGTGCCAGCAGTCCCCGACAGGGTGGGACCGGGGAGCTGTTTTTT

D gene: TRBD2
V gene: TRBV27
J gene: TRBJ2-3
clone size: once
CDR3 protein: CASSLWPTSENTDTQYF
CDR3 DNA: TGTGCCAGCAGTTTATGGCCCACTAGCGAGAACACAGATACGCAGTATTTT

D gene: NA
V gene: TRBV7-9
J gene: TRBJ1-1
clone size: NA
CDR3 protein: CASSYVRRDLSPEAFF
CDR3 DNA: TGTGCCAGCAGCTACGTGAGAAGGGATTTGAGTCCTGAAGCTTTCTTT